The clone carrying this T cell receptor beta chain has just a few counts. CDR3 length equals 12 residues. Germline CDR1 SGHRS, CDR2 YFSETQ. Trimming stripped 0 bases from V and 8 bases from J, with 8 bases between. The data stem from a study of response to subunit inactivated influenza vaccine. MiXCR was run by TCRdb on the RT-PCR reads, yielding one entry per CDR3 protein. Of roughly 550,000 distinct CDR3 sequences listed, roughly a quarter are singletons. This same sample was also taken into another study, of T cells expressing NK-cell markers. Per that paper: TCR beta libraries carry UMIs added by 5'RACE template switching. Sorted CD3+CD56+NKG2C+, CD3+CD56+NKG2C- and CD3+CD56-NKG2C+ T cells supplied TCR beta repertoires. Within the sequenced cohort of eight donors, seven exhibited HCMV seropositivity and one was seronegative. For several donors, the dominant NKG2C+ clonotypes made up roughly 1.0-8% of their CD8+ T cells. The leading position in the CD3+CD56-NKG2C+ fraction of a handful of donors also went to these clonotypes.

The rearrangement uses TRBV5-1 and TRBJ1-2; D call uncertain. The receptor was isolated from a man aged 45-65 years who received an inactivated influenza vaccine. Here the sequenced sample was CD4+ T cells sorted from PBMCs, taken about 13 days after vaccination. The DNA for the CDR3 is TGCGCCAGCAGCTTGGGTGAAAGGGGCTACACCTTC. Its translation is CASSLGERGYTF.